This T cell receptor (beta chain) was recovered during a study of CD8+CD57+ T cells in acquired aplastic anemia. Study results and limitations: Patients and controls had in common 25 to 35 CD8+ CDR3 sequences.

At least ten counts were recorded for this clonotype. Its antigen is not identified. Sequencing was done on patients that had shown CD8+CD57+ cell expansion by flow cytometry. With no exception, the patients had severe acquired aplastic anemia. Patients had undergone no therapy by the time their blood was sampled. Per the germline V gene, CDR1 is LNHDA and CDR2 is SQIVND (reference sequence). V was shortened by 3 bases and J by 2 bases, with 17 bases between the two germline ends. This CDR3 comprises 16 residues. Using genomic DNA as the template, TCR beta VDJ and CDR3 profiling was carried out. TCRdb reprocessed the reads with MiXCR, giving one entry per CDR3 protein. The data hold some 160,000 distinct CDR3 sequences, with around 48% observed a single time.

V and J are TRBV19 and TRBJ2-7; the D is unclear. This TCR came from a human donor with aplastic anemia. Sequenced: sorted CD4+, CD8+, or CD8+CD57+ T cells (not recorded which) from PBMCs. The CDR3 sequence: CASSINAAKGTYEQYF. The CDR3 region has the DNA TGTGCCAGTAGTATCAATGCAGCCAAAGGGACCTACGAGCAGTACTTC.